The T cell receptor (beta chain) under discussion was sequenced for a study of blood T cell repertoires in COVID-19. Study-level background: Spain, Italy and the United States supplied samples that represented acute and convalescent COVID-19. Sample material is recorded as cDNA or gDNA derived from T cells, B-cell-depleted T cells, or PBMCs.

This clone was picked up a small number of times. Per the study methods: How many nucleated cells were present was estimated from reference gene primer amplification. The assay was immunoSEQ multiplex PCR, and TCRdb's table has in-frame clones only and misses some. V, J and clone size derive from that table, while D and trimming were established from the DNA sequence. In the table there are roughly 180,000 clones, about 80% of which are singletons. The ends were cut back, 6 bases at V and 8 bases at J, with 22 bases in the middle. Germline CDR1 MNHEY, CDR2 SVGAGI. CDR3 length: 15 amino acids. This rearrangement joins TRBV6-5 to TRBJ1-2, with no clear D. Sample: peripheral blood. The TCR was taken from a woman between 45 and 60 years old with active or convalescent COVID-19. CDR3 sequence reads: CASSMDSRVDRGYTF. DNA of the CDR3: TGTGCCAGCAGCATGGACTCAAGGGTAGATCGGGGCTACACCTTC.